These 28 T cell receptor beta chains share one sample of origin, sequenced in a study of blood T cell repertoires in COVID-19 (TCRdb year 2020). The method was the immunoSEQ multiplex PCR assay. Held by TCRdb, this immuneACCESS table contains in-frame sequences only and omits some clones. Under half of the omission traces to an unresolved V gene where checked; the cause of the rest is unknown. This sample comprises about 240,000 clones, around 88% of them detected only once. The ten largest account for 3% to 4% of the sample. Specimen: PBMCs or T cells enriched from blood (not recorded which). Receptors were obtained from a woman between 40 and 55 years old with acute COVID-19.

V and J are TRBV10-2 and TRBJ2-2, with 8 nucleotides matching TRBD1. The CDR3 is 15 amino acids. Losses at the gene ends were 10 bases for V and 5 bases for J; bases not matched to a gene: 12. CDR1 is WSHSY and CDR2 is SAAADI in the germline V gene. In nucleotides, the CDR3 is TGCGCCACCACCCGAGGACAGGGATGGACCGGGGAGCTGTTTTTT. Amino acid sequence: CATTRGQGWTGELFF.

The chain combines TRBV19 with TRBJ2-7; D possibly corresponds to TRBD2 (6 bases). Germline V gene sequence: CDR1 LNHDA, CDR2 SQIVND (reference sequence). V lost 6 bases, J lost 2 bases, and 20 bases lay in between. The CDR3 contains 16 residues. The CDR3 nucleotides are TGTGCCAGTAGCATCACCGCCCGGCAGCGGGCCTACGAGCAGTACTTC. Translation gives CASSITARQRAYEQYF.

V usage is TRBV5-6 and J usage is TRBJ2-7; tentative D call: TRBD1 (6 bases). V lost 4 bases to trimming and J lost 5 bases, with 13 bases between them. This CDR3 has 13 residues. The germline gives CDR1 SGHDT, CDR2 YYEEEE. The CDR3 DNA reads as TGTGCCAGCAGCATACAGGGAATCCACGAGCAGTACTTC. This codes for CASSIQGIHEQYF.

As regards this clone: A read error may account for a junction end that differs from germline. The CDR3 region is CASSLTKEKLFF. CDR3 DNA: TGTGCCAGCAGCTTAACTAAGGAAAAACTGTTTTTT. The rearrangement links TRBV11-3 to TRBJ1-4; D is uncertain. This CDR3 spans 12 amino acids. Germline V gene sequence: CDR1 SGHNT, CDR2 YENEEA.

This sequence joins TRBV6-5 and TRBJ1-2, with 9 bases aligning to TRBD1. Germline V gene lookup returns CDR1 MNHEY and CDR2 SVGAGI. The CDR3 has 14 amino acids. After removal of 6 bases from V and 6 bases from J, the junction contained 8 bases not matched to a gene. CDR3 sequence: CASREDRGGHGYTF. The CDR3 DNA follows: TGTGCCAGCAGGGAGGACAGGGGAGGCCATGGCTACACCTTC.

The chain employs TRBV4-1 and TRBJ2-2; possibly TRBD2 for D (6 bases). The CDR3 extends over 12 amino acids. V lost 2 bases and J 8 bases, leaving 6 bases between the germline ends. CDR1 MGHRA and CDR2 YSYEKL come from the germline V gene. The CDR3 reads CASSQLAGELFF. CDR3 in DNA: TGCGCCAGCAGCCAACTAGCGGGGGAGCTGTTTTTT.

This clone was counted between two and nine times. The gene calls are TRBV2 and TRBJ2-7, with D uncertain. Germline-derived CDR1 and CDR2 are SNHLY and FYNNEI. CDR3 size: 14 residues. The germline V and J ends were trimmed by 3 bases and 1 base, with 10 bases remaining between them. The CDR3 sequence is CASSDLSGSYEQYF. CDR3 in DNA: TGTGCCAGCAGTGACCTTTCGGGTTCCTACGAGCAGTACTTC. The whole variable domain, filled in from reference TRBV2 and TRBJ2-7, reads EPEVTQTPSHQVTQMGQEVILRCVPISNHLYFYWYRQILGQKVEFLVSFYNNEISEKSEIFDDQFSVERPDGSNFTLKIRSTKLEDSAMYFCASSDLSGSYEQYFGPGTRLTVT.

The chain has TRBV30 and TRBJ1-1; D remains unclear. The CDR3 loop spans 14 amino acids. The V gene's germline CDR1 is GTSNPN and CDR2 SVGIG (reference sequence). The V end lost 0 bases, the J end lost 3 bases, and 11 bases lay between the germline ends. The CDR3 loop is CAWSVAWQYTEAFF. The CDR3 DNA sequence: TGTGCCTGGAGTGTAGCGTGGCAATACACTGAAGCTTTCTTT.

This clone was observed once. As DNA, the CDR3 is TGTGCCAGCAGTTTTCAGGGGGCCCCGAACACCGGGGAGCTGTTTTTT. It codes for CASSFQGAPNTGELFF. The chain employs TRBV27 and TRBJ2-2; TRBD1 aligns across 8 bases. The CDR3 is made up of 16 amino acids. From germline, CDR1 is MNHEY and CDR2 SMNVEV (reference sequence). V was pared by 3 bases and J by 0 bases, with 3 bases of the junction left unmatched.

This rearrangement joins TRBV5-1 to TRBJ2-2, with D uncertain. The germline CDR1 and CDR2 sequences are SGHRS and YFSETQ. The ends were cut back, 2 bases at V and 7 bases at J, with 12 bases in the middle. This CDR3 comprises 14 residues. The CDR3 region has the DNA TGCGCCAGCAGCTTTGGGCTGGAAGGCGGGGAGCTGTTTTTT. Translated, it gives CASSFGLEGGELFF.

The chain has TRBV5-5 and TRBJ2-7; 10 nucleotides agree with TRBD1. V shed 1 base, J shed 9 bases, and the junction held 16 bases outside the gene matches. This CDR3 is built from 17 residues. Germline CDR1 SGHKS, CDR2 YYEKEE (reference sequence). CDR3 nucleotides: TGTGCCAGCAGCTTGCCCAACCGCGGGACAGGGGACCCTTGGCAGTACTTC. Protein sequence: CASSLPNRGTGDPWQYF.

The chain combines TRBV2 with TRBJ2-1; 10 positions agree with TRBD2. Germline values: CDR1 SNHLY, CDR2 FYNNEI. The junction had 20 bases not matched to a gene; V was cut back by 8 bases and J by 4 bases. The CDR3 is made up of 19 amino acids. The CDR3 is CASHITSGVEAGDYNEQFF. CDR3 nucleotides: TGTGCCAGCCACATTACTAGCGGGGTCGAGGCGGGCGATTACAATGAGCAGTTCTTC.

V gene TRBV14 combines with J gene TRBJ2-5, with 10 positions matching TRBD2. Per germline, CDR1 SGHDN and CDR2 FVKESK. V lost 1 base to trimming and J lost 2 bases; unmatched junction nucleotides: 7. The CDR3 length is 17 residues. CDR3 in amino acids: CASSQVLLAGVQETQYF. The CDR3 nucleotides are TGTGCCAGCAGCCAAGTCCTCCTAGCGGGGGTACAAGAGACCCAGTACTTC.

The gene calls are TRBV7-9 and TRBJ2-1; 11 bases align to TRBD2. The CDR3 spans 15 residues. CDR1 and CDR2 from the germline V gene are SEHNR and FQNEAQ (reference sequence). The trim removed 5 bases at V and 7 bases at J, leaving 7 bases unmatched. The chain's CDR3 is CASSPTSGTINEQFF. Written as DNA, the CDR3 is TGTGCCAGCAGCCCGACTAGCGGGACGATAAATGAGCAGTTCTTC.

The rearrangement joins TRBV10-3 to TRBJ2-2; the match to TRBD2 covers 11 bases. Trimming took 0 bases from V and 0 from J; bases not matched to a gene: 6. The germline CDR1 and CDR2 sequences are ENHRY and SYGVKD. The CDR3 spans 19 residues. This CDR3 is CAISESGLAGGPNTGELFF. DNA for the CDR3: TGTGCCATCAGTGAGTCTGGGCTAGCGGGAGGTCCGAACACCGGGGAGCTGTTTTTT.

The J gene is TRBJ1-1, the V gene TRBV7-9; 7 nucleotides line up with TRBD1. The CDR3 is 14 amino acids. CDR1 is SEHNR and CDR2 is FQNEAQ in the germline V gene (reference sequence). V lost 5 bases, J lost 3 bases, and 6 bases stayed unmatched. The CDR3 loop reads CASSRGQRDTEAFF. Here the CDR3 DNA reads TGTGCCAGCAGCAGGGGACAGCGGGACACTGAAGCTTTCTTT.

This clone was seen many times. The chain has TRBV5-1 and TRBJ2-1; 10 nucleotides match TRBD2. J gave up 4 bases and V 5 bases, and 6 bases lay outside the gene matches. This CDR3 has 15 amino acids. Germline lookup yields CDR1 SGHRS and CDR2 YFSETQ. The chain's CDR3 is CASRRLAGEYNEQFF. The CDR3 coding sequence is TGCGCCAGCAGACGTCTAGCGGGAGAATACAATGAGCAGTTCTTC. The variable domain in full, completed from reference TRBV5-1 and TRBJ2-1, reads KAGVTQTPRYLIKTRGQQVTLSCSPISGHRSVSWYQQTPGQGLQFLFEYFSETQRNKGNFPGRFSGRQFSNSRSEMNVSTLELGDSALYLCASRRLAGEYNEQFFGPGTRLTVL.

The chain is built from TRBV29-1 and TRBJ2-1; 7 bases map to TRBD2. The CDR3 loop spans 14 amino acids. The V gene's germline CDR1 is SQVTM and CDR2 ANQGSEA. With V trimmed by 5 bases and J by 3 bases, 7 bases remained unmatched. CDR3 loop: CSVRPAGFYNEQFF. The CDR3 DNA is TGCAGCGTTCGGCCAGCGGGATTCTACAATGAGCAGTTCTTC.

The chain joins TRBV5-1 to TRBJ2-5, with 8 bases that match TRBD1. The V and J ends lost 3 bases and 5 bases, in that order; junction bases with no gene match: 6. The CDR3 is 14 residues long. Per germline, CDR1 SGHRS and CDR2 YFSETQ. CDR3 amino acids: CASSSSDRGETQYF. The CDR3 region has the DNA TGCGCCAGCAGCTCCTCAGACAGGGGCGAGACCCAGTACTTC.

The CDR3 sequence: CASSQADRYNSPLHF. The CDR3 bases are TGCGCCAGCAGCCAGGCGGACAGATATAATTCACCCCTCCACTTT. The chain joins TRBV4-1 to TRBJ1-6, with D perhaps matching TRBD1 (6 bases). The CDR3 totals 15 residues. V lost 3 bases to trimming and J lost 4 bases, with 10 bases between them. CDR1 and CDR2 (germline): MGHRA, YSYEKL.

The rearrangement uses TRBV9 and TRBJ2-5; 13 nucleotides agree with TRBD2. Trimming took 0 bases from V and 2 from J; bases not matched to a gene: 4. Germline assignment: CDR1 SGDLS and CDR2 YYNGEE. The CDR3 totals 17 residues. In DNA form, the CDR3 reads TGTGCCAGCAGCGTAGAAGGGACTAGCGGGATTCAAGAGACCCAGTACTTC. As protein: CASSVEGTSGIQETQYF.

Here the CDR3 reads CASSLDRGGGYTF. CDR3 DNA: TGTGCCAGCAGCTTAGACCGGGGTGGTGGCTACACCTTC. The chain combines TRBV11-3 with TRBJ1-2; D ambiguous. In germline, CDR1 is SGHNT, CDR2 YENEEA. V dropped 0 bases and J dropped 7 bases, with 9 bases sitting between them. This CDR3 contains 13 residues. Full variable domain (missing parts from reference TRBV11-3 and TRBJ1-2): EAGVVQSPRYKIIEKKQPVAFWCNPISGHNTLYWYLQNLGQGPELLIRYENEEAVDDSQLPKDRFSAERLKGVDSTLKIQPAELGDSAVYLCASSLDRGGGYTFGSGTRLTVV.

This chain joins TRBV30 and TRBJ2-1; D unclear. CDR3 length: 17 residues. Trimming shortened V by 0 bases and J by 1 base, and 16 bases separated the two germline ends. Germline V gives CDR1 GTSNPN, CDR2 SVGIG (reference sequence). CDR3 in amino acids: CAWSVHGRLHSYNEQFF. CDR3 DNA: TGTGCCTGGAGTGTCCATGGCAGGCTTCATTCCTACAATGAGCAGTTCTTC.

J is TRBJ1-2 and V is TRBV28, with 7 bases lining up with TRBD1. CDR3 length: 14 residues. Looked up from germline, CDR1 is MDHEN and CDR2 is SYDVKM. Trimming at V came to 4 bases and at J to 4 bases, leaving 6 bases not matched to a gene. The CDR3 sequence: CASSSHTGVYGYTF. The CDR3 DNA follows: TGTGCCAGCAGTTCTCATACAGGGGTCTATGGCTACACCTTC.

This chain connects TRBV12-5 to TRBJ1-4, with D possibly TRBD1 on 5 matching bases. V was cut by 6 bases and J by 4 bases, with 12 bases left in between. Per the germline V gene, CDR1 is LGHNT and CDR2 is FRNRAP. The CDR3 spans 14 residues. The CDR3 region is CASGNTGVNEKLFF. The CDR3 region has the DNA TGTGCTAGTGGCAACACAGGAGTTAATGAAAAACTGTTTTTT.

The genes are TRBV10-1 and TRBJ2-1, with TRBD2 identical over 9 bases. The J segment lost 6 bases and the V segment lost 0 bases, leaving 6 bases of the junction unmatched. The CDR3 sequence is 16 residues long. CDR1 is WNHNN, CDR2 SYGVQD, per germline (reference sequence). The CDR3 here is CASSESGSGRPNEQFF. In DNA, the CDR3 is TGCGCCAGCAGTGAGTCTGGGAGCGGGAGGCCCAATGAGCAGTTCTTC.

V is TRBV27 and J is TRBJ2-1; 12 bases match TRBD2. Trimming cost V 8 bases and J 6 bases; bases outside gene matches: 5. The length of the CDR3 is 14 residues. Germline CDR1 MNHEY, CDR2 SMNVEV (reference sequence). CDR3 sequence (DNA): TGTGCCAGCCTACGGACTAGCGGGACCAATGAGCAGTTCTTC. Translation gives CASLRTSGTNEQFF.

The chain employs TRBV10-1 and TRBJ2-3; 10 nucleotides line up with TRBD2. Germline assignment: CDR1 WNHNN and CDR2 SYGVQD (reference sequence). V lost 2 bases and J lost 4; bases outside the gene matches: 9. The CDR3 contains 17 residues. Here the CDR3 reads CASSEPATAGGSDTQYF. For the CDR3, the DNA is TGCGCCAGCAGTGAGCCCGCGACAGCGGGAGGGTCAGATACGCAGTATTTT.